The clone carrying this TCR beta chain was found once. This specimen belongs to a study of blood T cell repertoires in COVID-19. On the study more broadly: From the United States, Italy and Spain came samples of acute and convalescent COVID-19. In each case, the material was cDNA or gDNA derived from T cells, B-cell-depleted T cells, or PBMCs.

Source study methods: Amplification of reference gene primers was used by the study to estimate nucleated cell counts. The method was immunoSEQ multiplex PCR; TCRdb's version includes in-frame clones alone and lacks a portion of them. V and J calls and clone size follow that table, whereas D and trimming were derived from the DNA. The sample consists of approximately 50,000 clones, 60% to 80% of them appearing once. The V end lost 3 bases, the J end lost 2 bases, and 12 bases lay between the germline ends. This CDR3 is 16 amino acids long. CDR1 and CDR2 (germline): SGHRS, YFSETQ. The sequenced sample was peripheral blood. The chain employs TRBV5-1 and TRBJ2-6; D is perhaps TRBD2 (6 bases). This receptor was taken from a man aged 65 to 79 with active or convalescent COVID-19. This CDR3 reads CASSSSGEAGANVLTF. As DNA, the CDR3 is TGCGCCAGCAGCTCGTCCGGGGAGGCTGGGGCCAACGTCCTGACTTTC.